This T cell receptor beta chain was sequenced during a study of human T cells and chemical hapten exposure. Time point given: patch test 2, 6 weeks after DPC sensitization. Treatment described: therapeutic diphenylcyclopropenone sensitization with weekly scalp DPC. TCRdb passed the RACE reads through MiXCR, listing each CDR3 protein once. The sample carries more than 70,000 distinct CDR3 sequences, around 10% recorded once. In the case of this clonotype: A much more abundant neighbour one base away suggests this may be a read error. As the CDR3 is not closed by the conserved phenylalanine or tryptophan, this likely results from a read error.

Sequenced material: whole blood, taken in connection with sensitization to the hapten diphenylcyclopropenone (DPC). This TCR derives from a young man with alopecia areata. Some clones in this sample may be carry-over from other donors' samples.

The chain's CDR3 is CATQENTEAFS. The CDR3 DNA is TGTGCCACCCAAGAGAACACTGAAGCTTTCTCT. The genes are TRBV7-3 and TRBJ1-1, with D uncertain. V lost 10 bases, J lost 1 base, and 7 bases lay in between. The CDR3 extends over 11 amino acids. Germline-derived CDR1 and CDR2 are SGHTA and FQGTGA.